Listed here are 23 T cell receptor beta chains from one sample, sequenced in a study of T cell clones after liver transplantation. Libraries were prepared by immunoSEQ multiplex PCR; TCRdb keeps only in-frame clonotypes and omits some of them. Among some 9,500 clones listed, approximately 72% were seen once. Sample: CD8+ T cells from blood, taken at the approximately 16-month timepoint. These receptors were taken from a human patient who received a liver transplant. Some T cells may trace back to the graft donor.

CDR3: CAVRTATAQYF. CDR3 coding DNA: TGTGCCGTACGGACGGCTACGGCCCAGTACTTC. The rearrangement joins TRBV6-5 to TRBJ2-5; D call uncertain. Trimming pared 11 bases from V and 9 bases from J, leaving 16 bases between. The germline gives CDR1 MNHEY, CDR2 SVGAGI. CDR3 length: 11 residues.

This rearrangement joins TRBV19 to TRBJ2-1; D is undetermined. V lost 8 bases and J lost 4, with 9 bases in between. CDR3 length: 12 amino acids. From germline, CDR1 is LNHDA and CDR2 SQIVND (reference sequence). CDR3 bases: TGTGCCAGTGGGGTGGAGTACAATGAGCAGTTCTTC. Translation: CASGVEYNEQFF.

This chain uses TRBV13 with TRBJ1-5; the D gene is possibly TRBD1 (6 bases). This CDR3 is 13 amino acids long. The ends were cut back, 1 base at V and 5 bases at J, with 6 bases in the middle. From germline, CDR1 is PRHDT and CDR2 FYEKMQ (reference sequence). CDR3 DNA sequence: TGTGCCAGCAGCTTAGACAGGGATCAGCCCCAGCATTTT. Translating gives CASSLDRDQPQHF.

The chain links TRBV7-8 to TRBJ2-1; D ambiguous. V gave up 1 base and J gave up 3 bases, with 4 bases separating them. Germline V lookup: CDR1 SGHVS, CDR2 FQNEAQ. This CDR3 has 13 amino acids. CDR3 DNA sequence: TGTGCCAGCAGCTTAGTAGACTACAATGAGCAGTTCTTC. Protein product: CASSLVDYNEQFF.

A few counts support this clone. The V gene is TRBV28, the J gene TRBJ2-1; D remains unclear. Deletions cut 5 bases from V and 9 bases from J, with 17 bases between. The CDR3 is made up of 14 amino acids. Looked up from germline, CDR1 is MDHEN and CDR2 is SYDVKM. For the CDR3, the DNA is TGTGCCAGCAGTCCCCCTGGATCGTACGGTGAGCAGTTCTTC. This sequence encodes CASSPPGSYGEQFF.

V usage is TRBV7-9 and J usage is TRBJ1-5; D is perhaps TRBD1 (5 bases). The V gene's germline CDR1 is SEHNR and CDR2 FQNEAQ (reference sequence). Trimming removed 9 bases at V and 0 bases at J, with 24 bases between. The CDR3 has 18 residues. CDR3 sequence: CARGESRERIYSNQPQHF. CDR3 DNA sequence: TGTGCCAGAGGGGAGAGCAGGGAACGAATTTATAGCAATCAGCCCCAGCATTTT.

CDR3 in amino acids: CASSPNSDTQYF. CDR3 DNA: TGTGCCAGCAGCCCAAATTCGGATACGCAGTATTTT. The rearrangement links TRBV9 to TRBJ2-3; D remains ambiguous. Germline loops: CDR1 SGDLS, CDR2 YYNGEE. The CDR3 totals 12 residues. Trimming stripped 4 bases from V and 6 bases from J, with 9 bases between.

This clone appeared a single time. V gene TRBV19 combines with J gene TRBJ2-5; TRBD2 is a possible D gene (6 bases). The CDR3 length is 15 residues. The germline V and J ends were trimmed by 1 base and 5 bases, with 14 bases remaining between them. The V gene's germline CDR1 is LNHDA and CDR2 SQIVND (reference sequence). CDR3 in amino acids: CASSIGHEGRETQYF. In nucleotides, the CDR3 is TGTGCCAGTAGTATAGGCCACGAGGGGAGGGAGACCCAGTACTTC. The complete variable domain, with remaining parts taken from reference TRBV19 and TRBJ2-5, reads DGGITQSPKYLFRKEGQNVTLSCEQNLNHDAMYWYRQDPGQGLRLIYYSQIVNDFQKGDIAEGYSVSREKKESFPLTVTSAQKNPTAFYLCASSIGHEGRETQYFGPGTRLLVL.

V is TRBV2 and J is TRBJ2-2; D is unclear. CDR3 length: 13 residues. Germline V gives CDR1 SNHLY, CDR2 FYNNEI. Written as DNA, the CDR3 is TGTCGCGGTGGGTTTTCGGACACCGGGGAGCTGTTTTTT. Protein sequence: CRGGFSDTGELFF.

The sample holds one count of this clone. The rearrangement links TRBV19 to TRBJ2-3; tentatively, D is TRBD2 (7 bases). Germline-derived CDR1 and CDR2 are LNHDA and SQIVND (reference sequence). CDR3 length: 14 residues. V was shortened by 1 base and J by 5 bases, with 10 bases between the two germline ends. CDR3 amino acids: CASSIGEGVDTQYF. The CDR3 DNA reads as TGTGCCAGTAGTATAGGGGAGGGGGTAGATACGCAGTATTTT.

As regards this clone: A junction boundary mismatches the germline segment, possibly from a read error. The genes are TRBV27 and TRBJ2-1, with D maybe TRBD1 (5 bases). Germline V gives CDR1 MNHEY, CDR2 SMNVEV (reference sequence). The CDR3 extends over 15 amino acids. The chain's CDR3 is CASSLSPDSYNEQFF. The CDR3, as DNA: TGTGCCAGCAGCTTATCCCCCGACAGCTACAATGAGCAGTTCTTC.

CDR3 region: CASSRRSGGDAYEQYF. CDR3 DNA: TGTGCCAGCAGCCGGAGGAGCGGGGGGGATGCCTACGAGCAGTACTTC. This rearrangement joins TRBV5-4 to TRBJ2-7; 10 nucleotides line up with TRBD2. V trimming: 4 bases; J trimming: 2 bases; junction bases outside the gene matches: 9. The germline V gene has CDR1 SGHNT and CDR2 YYREEE (reference sequence). This CDR3 has 16 amino acids.

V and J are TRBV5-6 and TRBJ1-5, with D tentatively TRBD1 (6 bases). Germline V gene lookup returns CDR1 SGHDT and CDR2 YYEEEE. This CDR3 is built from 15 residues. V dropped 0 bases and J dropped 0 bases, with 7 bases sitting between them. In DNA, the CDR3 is TGTGCCAGCAGCTTGGCAGGGGATAGCAATCAGCCCCAGCATTTT. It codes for CASSLAGDSNQPQHF. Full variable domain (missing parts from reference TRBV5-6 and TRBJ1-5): DAGVTQSPTHLIKTRGQQVTLRCSPKSGHDTVSWYQQALGQGPQFIFQYYEEEERQRGNFPDRFSGHQFPNYSSELNVNALLLGDSALYLCASSLAGDSNQPQHFGDGTRLSIL.

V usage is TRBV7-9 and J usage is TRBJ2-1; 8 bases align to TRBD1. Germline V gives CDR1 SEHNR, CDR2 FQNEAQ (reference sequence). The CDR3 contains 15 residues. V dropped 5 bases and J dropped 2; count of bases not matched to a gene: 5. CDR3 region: CASSATGVTYNEQFF. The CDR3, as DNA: TGTGCCAGCAGCGCGACAGGGGTCACCTACAATGAGCAGTTCTTC. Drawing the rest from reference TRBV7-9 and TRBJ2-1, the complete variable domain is DTGVSQNPRHKITKRGQNVTFRCDPISEHNRLYWYRQTLGQGPEFLTYFQNEAQLEKSRLLSDRFSAERPKGSFSTLEIQRTEQGDSAMYLCASSATGVTYNEQFFGPGTRLTVL.

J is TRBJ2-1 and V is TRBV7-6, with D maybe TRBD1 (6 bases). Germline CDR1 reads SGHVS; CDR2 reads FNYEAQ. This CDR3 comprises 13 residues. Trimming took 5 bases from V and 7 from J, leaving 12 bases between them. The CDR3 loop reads CASSLDRLNEQFF. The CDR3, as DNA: TGTGCCAGCAGCCTCGACAGGCTTAATGAGCAGTTCTTC.

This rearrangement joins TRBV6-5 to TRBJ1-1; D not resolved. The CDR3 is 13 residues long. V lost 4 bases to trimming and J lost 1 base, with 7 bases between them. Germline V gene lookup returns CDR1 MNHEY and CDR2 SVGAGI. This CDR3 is CASSSGGNTEAFF. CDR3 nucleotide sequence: TGTGCCAGCAGTTCAGGAGGGAACACTGAAGCTTTCTTT.

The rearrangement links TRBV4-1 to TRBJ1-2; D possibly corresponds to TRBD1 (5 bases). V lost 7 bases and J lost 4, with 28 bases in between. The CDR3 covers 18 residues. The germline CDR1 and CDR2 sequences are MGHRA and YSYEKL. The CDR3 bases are TGCGCCAGCATTACGGAGACTATAGAGCGAAAAGGGACCTATGGCTACACCTTC. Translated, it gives CASITETIERKGTYGYTF.

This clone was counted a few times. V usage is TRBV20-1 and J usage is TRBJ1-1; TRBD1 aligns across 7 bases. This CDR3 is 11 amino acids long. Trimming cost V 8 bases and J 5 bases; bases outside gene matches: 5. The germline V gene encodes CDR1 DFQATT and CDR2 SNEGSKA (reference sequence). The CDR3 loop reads CSTGTETEAFF. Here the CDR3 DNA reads TGCAGTACCGGGACAGAGACTGAAGCTTTCTTT.

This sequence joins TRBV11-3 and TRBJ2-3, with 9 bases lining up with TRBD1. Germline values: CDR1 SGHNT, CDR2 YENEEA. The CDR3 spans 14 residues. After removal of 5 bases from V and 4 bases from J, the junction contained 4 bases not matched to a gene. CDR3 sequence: CASSSRDRADTQYF. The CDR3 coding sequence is TGTGCCAGCAGCAGCCGGGACAGGGCAGATACGCAGTATTTT.

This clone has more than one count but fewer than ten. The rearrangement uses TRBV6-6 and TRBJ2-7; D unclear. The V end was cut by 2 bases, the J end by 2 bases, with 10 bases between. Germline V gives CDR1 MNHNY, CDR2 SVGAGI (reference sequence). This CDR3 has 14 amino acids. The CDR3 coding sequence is TGTGCCAGCAGTTACGGTGGTAGTGCCTACGAGCAGTACGTC. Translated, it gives CASSYGGSAYEQYV.

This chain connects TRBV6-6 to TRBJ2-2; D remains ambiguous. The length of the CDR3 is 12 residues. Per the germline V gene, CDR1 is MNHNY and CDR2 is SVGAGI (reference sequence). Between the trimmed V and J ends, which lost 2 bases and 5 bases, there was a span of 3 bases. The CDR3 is CASSYGTGELFF. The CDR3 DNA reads TGTGCCAGCAGTTACGGTACCGGGGAGCTGTTTTTT.

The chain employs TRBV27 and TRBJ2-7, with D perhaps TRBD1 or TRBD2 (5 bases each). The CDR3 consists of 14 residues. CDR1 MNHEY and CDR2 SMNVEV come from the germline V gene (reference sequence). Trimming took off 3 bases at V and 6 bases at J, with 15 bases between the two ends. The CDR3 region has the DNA TGTGCCAGCAGTTTTGGGGGAAGGCCTGCCGAGCAGTACTTC. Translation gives CASSFGGRPAEQYF.

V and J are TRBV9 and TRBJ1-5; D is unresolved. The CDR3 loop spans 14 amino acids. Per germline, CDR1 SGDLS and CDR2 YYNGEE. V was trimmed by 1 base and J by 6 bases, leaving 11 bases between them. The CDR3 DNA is TGTGCCAGCAGCGTAACGGACGGGAGTCAGCCCCAGCATTTT. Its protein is CASSVTDGSQPQHF.